This TCR beta chain derives from a study of tumor and adjacent non-tumor tissue in lung cancer. Looking at the study overall: Patients comprised roughly 12 adenocarcinoma, 2 squamous cell carcinoma and 1 small cell lung cancer. Stage I to III disease affected ten to eleven men and roughly five women aged about 31 to 80. General observations from the study: TCR diversity was significantly greater in tumor than normal lung tissue. Top 100 clones took a larger repertoire share in normal lung.

This CDR3 is built from 14 residues. Germline CDR1 GTSNPN, CDR2 SVGIG (reference sequence). About this clonotype: Its antigen remains unidentified. At one end the junction does not follow the germline gene, possibly because of a read error.

TCRbeta libraries were built with three rounds of nested PCR, modified from ARM-PCR. TCRdb re-called the multiplex PCR reads through MiXCR, storing one row per CDR3 protein. The table has roughly 82,000 distinct CDR3 sequences, 65% to 80% seen once. This sample's RNA came from whole unsorted tissue. This non-tumor lung sample came from over 3 cm beyond the tumor edge. This clonotype was obtained from a woman in her fifties or sixties with non-small cell lung cancer. Sequenced sample: distant non-tumor lung tissue. V is TRBV30 and J is TRBJ2-2, with D perhaps TRBD2 (5 bases). This chain's CDR3 is CAWSWYPITGELFF. For the CDR3, the DNA is TGTGCCTGGAGTTGGTACCCGATCACCGGGGAGTTGTTTTTT.